This T cell receptor beta chain originates from a study of T cell changes during pregnancy in multiple sclerosis. Only in-frame clones appear in the TCRdb table, and some are missing; sequencing was by immunoSEQ multiplex PCR. The sample has around 34,000 clones; just over 90% are singletons. In germline, CDR1 is MGHRA, CDR2 YSYEKL. This CDR3 region has 17 residues. The germline V and J ends were trimmed by 1 base and 6 bases, with 21 bases remaining between them. The sample in question was CD8+ T cells from peripheral blood mononuclear cells, obtained in the first trimester of pregnancy. This chain uses TRBV4-1 with TRBJ1-1; D gene unclear. The clonotype comes from a female donor with multiple sclerosis, enrolled in a pregnancy study. CDR3: CASSQVGFGIRGAEAFF. CDR3 DNA: TGCGCCAGCAGCCAAGTAGGCTTCGGTATACGGGGAGCTGAAGCTTTCTTT.